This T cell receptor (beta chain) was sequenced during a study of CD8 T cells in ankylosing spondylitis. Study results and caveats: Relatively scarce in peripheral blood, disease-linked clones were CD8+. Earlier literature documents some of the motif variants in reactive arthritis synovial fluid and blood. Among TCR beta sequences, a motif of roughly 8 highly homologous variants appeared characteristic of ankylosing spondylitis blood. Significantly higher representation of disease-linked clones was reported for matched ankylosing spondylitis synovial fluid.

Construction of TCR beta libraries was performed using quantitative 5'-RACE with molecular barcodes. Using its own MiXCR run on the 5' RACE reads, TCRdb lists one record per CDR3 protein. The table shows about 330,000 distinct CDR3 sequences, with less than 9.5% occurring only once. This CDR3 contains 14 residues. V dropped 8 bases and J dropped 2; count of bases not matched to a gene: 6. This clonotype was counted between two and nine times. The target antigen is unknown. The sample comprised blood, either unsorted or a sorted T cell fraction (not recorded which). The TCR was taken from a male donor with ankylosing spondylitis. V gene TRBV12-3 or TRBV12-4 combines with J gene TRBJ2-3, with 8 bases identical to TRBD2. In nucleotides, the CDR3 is TGTGCCAGCTCCCTAGCGGGTCACACAGATACGCAGTATTTT. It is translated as CASSLAGHTDTQYF.